A selection of T cell receptor beta chains follows, all from one sample in a study of PD-L1 blockade in urothelial cancer. The method was immunoSEQ multiplex PCR; TCRdb's version includes in-frame clones alone and lacks a portion of them. The table shows some 60,000 clones, with roughly 84% occurring only once. Source: PBMCs, taken around atezolizumab (anti-PD-L1) treatment. Receptors originate from a man aged 50-60 years with urothelial cancer. Each CDR3 is given with its conserved first and last residue. D genes are given only for firm matches. Size is omitted from some rows. Given values are once, few, many or a class for expanded clones.

j_call | clone_size | d_call | v_call | cdr3_aa | cdr3_nt
TRBJ2-4 | few | TRBD2 | TRBV4-1 | CASSQESGGLAKNIQYF | TGCGCCAGCAGCCAAGAATCCGGGGGGTTAGCCAAAAACATTCAGTACTTC
TRBJ2-3 | NA | TRBD1 | TRBV5-1 | CASRNKGARALSTDTQYF | TGCGCCAGCAGAAATAAGGGGGCTAGGGCTCTATCCACAGATACGCAGTATTTT
TRBJ1-1 | NA | TRBD1 | TRBV28 | CASSRQGAVTEAFF | TGTGCCAGCAGCCGACAGGGGGCTGTCACTGAAGCTTTCTTT
TRBJ2-2 | NA | TRBD2 | TRBV19 | CASSKTGTSGSITGELFF | TGTGCCAGTAGTAAAACCGGGACTAGCGGGAGCATCACCGGGGAGCTGTTTTTT
TRBJ1-5 | NA | TRBD1 | TRBV30 | CAWSNRGMRPQHF | TGTGCCTGGAGTAACAGGGGCATGAGGCCCCAGCATTTT
TRBJ2-7 | NA | NA | TRBV7-2 | CASSLAVWGLGAYEQYF | TGTGCCAGCAGCTTAGCAGTGTGGGGACTGGGAGCGTACGAGCAGTACTTC
TRBJ2-7 | NA | TRBD1 | TRBV7-9 | CASSSTGGLSSYEQYF | TGTGCCAGCAGCTCAACAGGGGGGTTAAGCTCCTACGAGCAGTACTTC
TRBJ2-5 | NA | TRBD2 | TRBV5-1 | CASSQGLAGAVETQYF | TGCGCCAGCAGCCAGGGACTAGCGGGAGCGGTAGAGACCCAGTACTTC
TRBJ2-4 | NA | NA | TRBV27 | CASSPHRSGTKNIQYF | TGTGCCAGCAGTCCCCACCGGTCCGGGACCAAAAACATTCAGTACTTC
TRBJ1-1 | NA | NA | TRBV11-2 | CASSVAGSEAFF | TGTGCCAGCAGCGTAGCAGGATCTGAAGCTTTCTTT
TRBJ1-3 | few | NA | TRBV27 | CASSVSLSGNTIYF | TGTGCCAGCAGTGTTTCACTCTCTGGAAACACCATATATTTT
TRBJ2-7 | NA | TRBD2 | TRBV30 | CAWSVLSGRSYEQYF | TGTGCCTGGAGTGTACTCTCCGGGAGGTCCTACGAGCAGTACTTC
TRBJ1-2 | NA | NA | TRBV10-3 | CAIGREANYGYTF | TGTGCCATCGGACGGGAGGCCAACTATGGCTACACCTTC
TRBJ2-7 | NA | TRBD2 | TRBV28 | CANSRGSGESYEQYF | TGTGCCAATAGTCGAGGTAGCGGGGAATCCTACGAGCAGTACTTC
TRBJ1-1 | few | NA | TRBV29-1 | CSVPALQGNTEAFF | TGCAGCGTTCCTGCCCTACAGGGGAACACTGAAGCTTTCTTT
TRBJ2-1 | once | NA | TRBV7-3 | CASSTPGTGYNEQFF | TGTGCCAGCAGCACTCCCGGGACTGGTTACAATGAGCAGTTCTTC
TRBJ2-1 | NA | NA | TRBV5-1 | CASSLEGVSYNEQFF | TGCGCCAGCAGCTTGGAGGGGGTTTCCTACAATGAGCAGTTCTTC
TRBJ1-1 | NA | TRBD1 | TRBV5-4 | CASSPRPTTGGTEAFF | TGTGCCAGCAGCCCCCGACCCACGACAGGGGGCACTGAAGCTTTCTTT
TRBJ2-1 | NA | TRBD2 | TRBV28 | CASSFNPAGPGASYNEQFF | TGTGCCAGCAGTTTCAACCCAGCGGGGCCCGGGGCCTCCTACAATGAGCAGTTCTTC
TRBJ2-7 | NA | NA | TRBV30 | CAWNRVRSYEQYF | TGTGCCTGGAACAGGGTCCGCTCCTACGAGCAGTACTTC
TRBJ1-2 | once | NA | TRBV10-3 | CAISGGDNYGYTF | TGTGCCATCAGCGGCGGGGACAACTATGGCTACACCTTC
TRBJ2-7 | NA | TRBD2 | TRBV6-5 | CASRGSGSSYEQYF | TGTGCCAGCAGGGGTAGCGGGAGTTCTTACGAGCAGTACTTC
TRBJ2-7 | NA | NA | TRBV18 | CASSPDISGAYEQYF | TGTGCCAGCTCACCAGACATTAGCGGAGCCTACGAGCAGTACTTC
TRBJ2-1 | NA | NA | TRBV21-1 | CASPGRLAGGEDEQFF | TGTGCCAGCCCCGGGAGGCTAGCGGGAGGAGAAGATGAGCAGTTCTTC
TRBJ2-7 | NA | NA | TRBV7-2 | CASSSRRNRGGQREQYF | TGTGCCAGCAGCTCCCGCCGAAACAGGGGGGGACAGCGCGAGCAGTACTTC
TRBJ1-2 | NA | NA | TRBV28 | CASSLTLPTGYGYTF | TGTGCCAGCAGTTTAACGCTCCCAACGGGCTATGGCTACACCTTC
TRBJ2-7 | once | NA | TRBV7-9 | CASSEGTAYEQYF | TGTGCCAGCAGCGAGGGTACAGCCTACGAGCAGTACTTC
TRBJ2-2 | NA | TRBD2 | TRBV29-1 | CSVAFSGRFGELFF | TGCAGCGTTGCCTTTAGCGGGAGGTTCGGGGAGCTGTTTTTT
TRBJ1-3 | once | NA | TRBV6-1 | CASSEHSGNTIYF | TGTGCCAGCAGTGAACACTCTGGAAACACCATATATTTT
TRBJ2-1 | NA | NA | TRBV9 | CASSGRIRLGENEQFF | TGTGCCAGCAGCGGCCGGATCCGACTAGGCGAAAATGAGCAGTTCTTC
TRBJ2-7 | few | TRBD1 | TRBV7-2 | CASSFSPGGEQYF | TGTGCCAGCAGCTTCTCCCCAGGGGGCGAGCAGTACTTC
TRBJ1-1 | once | TRBD1 | TRBV7-2 | CASSSDRVSEAFF | TGTGCCAGCAGCTCCGACAGGGTTTCTGAAGCTTTCTTT
TRBJ2-7 | NA | TRBD1 | TRBV30 | CAWRVQGVIRLDEQYF | TGTGCCTGGAGGGTACAGGGGGTAATTCGTTTGGACGAGCAGTACTTC
TRBJ1-2 | NA | TRBD1 | TRBV28 | CASRPGTGVVGYTF | TGTGCCAGCAGACCCGGGACAGGGGTAGTTGGCTACACCTTC
TRBJ1-5 | NA | NA | TRBV28 | CASSLLDLGHNQPQHF | TGTGCCAGCAGTTTATTGGACCTAGGACACAATCAGCCCCAGCATTTT
TRBJ2-7 | NA | TRBD2 | TRBV6-6 | CASKSGGSSYEQYF | TGTGCCAGCAAAAGCGGGGGCAGCTCCTACGAGCAGTACTTC
TRBJ2-1 | NA | TRBD2 | TRBV30 | CACFPLLAGNYEQFF | TGTGCCTGTTTTCCCTTACTAGCGGGAAACTATGAGCAGTTCTTC
TRBJ2-1 | NA | NA | TRBV11-2 | CASSHWGRHNEQFF | TGTGCCAGCAGCCACTGGGGGCGGCACAATGAGCAGTTCTTC
TRBJ2-1 | NA | TRBD2 | TRBV11-1 | CASSLGLAGYNEQFF | TGTGCCAGCAGCTTAGGACTAGCGGGTTACAATGAGCAGTTCTTC